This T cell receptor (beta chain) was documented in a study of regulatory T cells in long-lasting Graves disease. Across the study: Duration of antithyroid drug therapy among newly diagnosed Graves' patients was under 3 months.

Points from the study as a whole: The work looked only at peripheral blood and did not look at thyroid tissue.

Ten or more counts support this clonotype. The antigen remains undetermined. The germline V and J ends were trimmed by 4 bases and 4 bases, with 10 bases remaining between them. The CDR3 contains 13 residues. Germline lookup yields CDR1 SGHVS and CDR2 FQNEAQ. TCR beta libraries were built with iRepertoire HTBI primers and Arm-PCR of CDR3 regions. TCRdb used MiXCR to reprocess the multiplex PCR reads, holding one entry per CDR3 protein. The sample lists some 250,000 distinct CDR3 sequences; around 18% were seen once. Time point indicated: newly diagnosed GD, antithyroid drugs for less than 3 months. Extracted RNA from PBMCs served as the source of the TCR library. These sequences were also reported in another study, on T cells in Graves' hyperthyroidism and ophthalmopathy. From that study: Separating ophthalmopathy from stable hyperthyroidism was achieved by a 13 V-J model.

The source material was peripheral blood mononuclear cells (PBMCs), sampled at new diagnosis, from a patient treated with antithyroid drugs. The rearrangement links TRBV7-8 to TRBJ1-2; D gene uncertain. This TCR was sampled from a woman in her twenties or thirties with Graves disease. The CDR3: CASSSRQFYGYTF. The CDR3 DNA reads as TGTGCCAGCAGCTCCAGACAATTCTATGGCTACACCTTC.